The 13 T cell receptor beta chains below all came from one sample that was sequenced in a study of T cell clonality in common variable immunodeficiency. Study results and limitations: Fewer deletions and N-nucleotide insertions were reportedly seen in common variable immunodeficiency TCR beta sequences.

The table came from immunoSEQ multiplex PCR; TCRdb's copy has only in-frame clones and leaves some out. The sample includes under 35,000 clones, none of them occurring once. These receptors lack a known antigen. The source material was peripheral blood mononuclear cells. The receptor source for this set is a human donor with common variable immunodeficiency.

This clone was counted only a few times. The read gets to within 3 residues of the CDR3 end, and the germline J gene fills in the rest. V gene TRBV7-6 combines with J gene TRBJ2-7; D unresolved. There are 12 residues in the CDR3. Germline CDR1 SGHVS, CDR2 FNYEAQ. Trimming removed 4 bases at V and 5 bases at J, with 9 bases between. Incomplete CDR3 DNA: TGTGCCAGCAGCTCTAGTTTGAACGAG. Its translation is CASSSSLNE. In full, the CDR3 is CASSSSLNEQYF.

Note on this clone: The missing CDR3 end, 3 residues past where the read stops, is filled in from the germline J gene. The rearrangement links TRBV11-2 to TRBJ1-1; 8 nucleotides agree with TRBD1. This CDR3 spans 14 amino acids. Germline loops: CDR1 SGHAT, CDR2 FQNNGV. The junction had 5 bases not matched to a gene; V was cut back by 8 bases and J by 0 bases. CDR3 residues: CASGWTGLNTEAFF. CDR3 DNA (partial): TGTGCCAGCGGATGGACAGGGCTGAACACTGAA.

Judged by abundance, this clone is medium-sized (0.01 to 0.1%). With the read ending 3 residues before the CDR3 end, the germline J gene is used to fill in that end. The V gene is TRBV3-1 (or the pseudogene TRBV3-2), the J gene TRBJ1-5; the D is unclear. V lost 3 bases and J lost 3, with 15 bases in between. The CDR3 is 16 residues long. Germline V CDR1 and CDR2: LGHDT, YNNKEL (reference sequence). CDR3: CASSHRGGGLNQPQHF. The sequenced part of the CDR3 DNA is TGTGCCAGCAGCCATCGTGGCGGCGGTCTCAATCAGCCC.

This clone came up a few times. The read gets to within 3 residues of the CDR3 end, and the germline J gene fills in the rest. The J gene is TRBJ2-1, the V gene TRBV6-2 or TRBV6-3, with 12 nucleotides matching TRBD2. CDR1 is MNHEY, CDR2 SVGEGT, per germline. The CDR3 runs 16 residues. The ends lost 4 bases at V and 8 bases at J; junction bases unmatched: 9. The covered CDR3 bases are TGTGCCAGCAGTTCTAGCGGGGGGGCCAATTTCGATGAG. The encoded protein is CASSSSGGANFDE. The whole CDR3 protein is CASSSSGGANFDEQFF.

This clone was picked up many times. The read ends 3 residues early relative to the CDR3; the germline J gene fills the gap. The gene calls are TRBV10-1 and TRBJ2-3; D gene ambiguous. The CDR3 consists of 13 residues. V lost 3 bases and J lost 6, with 10 bases in between. Germline V gene sequence: CDR1 WNHNN, CDR2 SYGVQD (reference sequence). CDR3 loop: CASSDLDKDTQYF. The part of the CDR3 DNA that was read is TGCGCCAGCAGTGACCTCGACAAGGATACG.

As regards this clone: From the germline J gene comes the end of the CDR3, since the read stops 3 residues before it. The chain is built from TRBV30 and TRBJ1-6; D might be TRBD1 (6 bases). Germline CDR1 is GTSNPN and CDR2 is SVGIG (reference sequence). The CDR3 totals 16 residues. Trimming pared 3 bases from V and 2 bases from J, leaving 14 bases between. The chain's CDR3 is CAWSVLGGAYNSPLHF. The sequenced CDR3 bases are TGTGCCTGGAGCGTACTAGGGGGGGCCTATAATTCACCC.

This clone was counted at least ten times. The CDR3 end falls 3 residues outside the read, so it is completed with the germline J gene. V usage is TRBV7-9 and J usage is TRBJ2-5; D is uncertain. CDR3 length equals 14 residues. Germline CDR1 is SEHNR and CDR2 is FQNEAQ (reference sequence). V was shortened by 4 bases and J by 0 bases, with 9 bases between the two germline ends. This chain's CDR3 is CASSSVRDQETQYF. CDR3 DNA (partial): TGTGCCAGCAGCTCAGTTAGGGACCAAGAGACC.

This clone was recorded at least ten times. The read terminates 3 residues before the CDR3 end, so the remaining end is supplied by the germline J gene. This rearrangement joins TRBV7-3 to TRBJ2-3; 7 bases align to TRBD1. J gave up 5 bases and V 1 base, and 3 bases lay outside the gene matches. This CDR3 is 14 amino acids long. CDR1 and CDR2 from the germline V gene are SGHTA and FQGTGA. The CDR3 reads CASSLIQGVDTQYF. The CDR3 bases that were read are TGTGCCAGCAGCTTAATCCAGGGGGTAGATACG. The whole variable domain, remainder taken from reference TRBV7-3 and TRBJ2-3, is GAGVSQTPSNKVTEKGKYVELRCDPISGHTALYWYRQSLGQGPEFLIYFQGTGAADDSGLPNDRFFAVRPEGSVSTLKIQRTERGDSAVYLCASSLIQGVDTQYFGPGTRLTVL.

Note on this clone: Read data end 3 residues before the CDR3 end; the end is taken from the germline J gene. The chain couples TRBV18 to TRBJ1-1; no clear D gene. The CDR3 contains 15 residues. Germline loops: CDR1 KGHSH, CDR2 LQKENI. CDR3 DNA (partial): TGTGCCAGCTCACCTTCCGCGGGGAGGGTCTTGGGA. Translated, it gives CASSPSAGRVLG. The full CDR3 is CASSPSAGRVLGAFF.

In its sample, this clone was seen many times. The read halts 3 residues ahead of the CDR3 end, with the missing end drawn from the germline J gene. The rearrangement links TRBV9 to TRBJ2-3; 8 bases fit TRBD1. Germline loops: CDR1 SGDLS, CDR2 YYNGEE. The CDR3 contains 14 residues. V shed 4 bases and J 3 bases; nucleotides not matched to a gene: 4. CDR3 loop: CASSRTGTTDTQYF. Incomplete CDR3 DNA: TGTGCCAGCAGCCGGACAGGGACAACAGATACG.

At least ten counts were recorded for this clone. The read terminates 3 residues ahead of where the CDR3 ends, so the germline J gene completes it. The chain uses TRBV6-1 and TRBJ1-2, with D uncertain. V shed 0 bases and J shed 0 bases, with 14 bases lying between them. This CDR3 region has 17 residues. Germline CDR1 is MNHNS and CDR2 is SASEGT. The CDR3 reads CASSEALVPGTNYGYTF. CDR3 bases read: TGTGCCAGCAGTGAAGCCTTAGTCCCAGGCACTAACTATGGC.

This clone was seen more than once but under ten times. The read ends 3 residues before the CDR3 terminus; that terminus is restored from the germline J gene. This chain uses TRBV7-2 with TRBJ1-4; 10 positions match TRBD1. The CDR3 is 15 amino acids. Per the germline V gene, CDR1 is SGHTA and CDR2 is FQGNSA. J was trimmed by 6 bases and V by 3 bases; bases with no gene match: 4. The CDR3 sequence: CASSFIGTGDEKLFF. The sequenced CDR3 bases are TGTGCCAGCAGCTTTATAGGGACAGGGGATGAAAAA.

This clone occurred a few times. The sequence runs out 3 residues before the end of the CDR3; the remainder is reconstructed from the germline J gene. J is TRBJ2-1 and V is TRBV7-3; 8 bases fit TRBD1. Germline-derived CDR1 and CDR2 are SGHTA and FQGTGA. There are 13 residues in the CDR3. V was pared by 9 bases and J by 4 bases, with 5 bases of the junction left unmatched. CDR3 DNA, as far as it was read: TGTGCCAGTGGGACAGGCTTTTACAATGAG. Translating it yields CASGTGFYNE. The full CDR3 protein reads CASGTGFYNEQFF.